Following are 27 T cell receptor beta chains from one sample sequenced in a study of shared clonotypes between healthy human individuals. Naivety among CD8 cells was defined by CD45RO negativity and positive CCR7 selection, thereby excluding terminally differentiated effector memory CD45RA+ cells. Assay: immunoSEQ multiplex PCR; the TCRdb copy retains only in-frame clones and omits some. The data contain a few million clones, around 95% of them seen just once; the ten biggest clones take up less than 2%. Sequenced input: naive CD8+ T cells from PBMCs. The receptors originated from a man aged 18 to 30 in good health. Some clones in this sample may be carry-over from other donors' samples.

This chain links TRBV9 with TRBJ2-1; D gene unclear. Germline loops: CDR1 SGDLS, CDR2 YYNGEE. CDR3 length: 14 residues. V was shortened by 1 base and J by 6 bases, with 11 bases between the two germline ends. For the CDR3, the DNA is TGTGCCAGCAGCGTATTAAAGGGATTCAATGAGCAGTTCTTC. The encoded protein is CASSVLKGFNEQFF.

Concerning this clone: The sample has other DNA sequences that encode this CDR3 too. This rearrangement joins TRBV7-9 to TRBJ1-1; D not resolved. CDR1 and CDR2 from the germline V gene are SEHNR and FQNEAQ (reference sequence). V shed 1 base and J shed 0 bases, with 6 bases lying between them. The CDR3 is made up of 14 amino acids. The CDR3 sequence: CASSLVGMNTEAFF. In nucleotides, the CDR3 is TGTGCCAGCAGCTTAGTAGGGATGAACACTGAAGCTTTCTTT. The full variable domain, completed using reference TRBV7-9 and TRBJ1-1, is DTGVSQNPRHKITKRGQNVTFRCDPISEHNRLYWYRQTLGQGPEFLTYFQNEAQLEKSRLLSDRFSAERPKGSFSTLEIQRTEQGDSAMYLCASSLVGMNTEAFFGQGTRLTVV.

In regard to this clone: Different DNA sequences within this sample yield the same CDR3. The gene calls are TRBV10-3 and TRBJ2-3; 8 bases map to TRBD1. This CDR3 is built from 14 residues. Germline V gene lookup returns CDR1 ENHRY and CDR2 SYGVKD. The J segment lost 0 bases and the V segment lost 4 bases, leaving 0 bases of the junction unmatched. As DNA, the CDR3 is TGTGCCATCAGTGGGACAGGGAGCACAGATACGCAGTATTTT. Translation gives CAISGTGSTDTQYF.

The chain links TRBV27 to TRBJ2-1, with TRBD2 identical over 7 bases. Per the germline V gene, CDR1 is MNHEY and CDR2 is SMNVEV (reference sequence). After removal of 5 bases from V and 6 bases from J, the junction contained 7 bases not matched to a gene. This CDR3 has 14 amino acids. The CDR3 loop is CASSLRDYINEQFF. The DNA of the CDR3 is TGTGCCAGCAGTCTCCGGGACTATATCAATGAGCAGTTCTTC.

The chain combines TRBV28 with TRBJ1-1, with D perhaps TRBD1 (6 bases). Germline lookup yields CDR1 MDHEN and CDR2 SYDVKM. Trimming cost V 6 bases and J 1 base, with 18 bases left between them. This CDR3 has 16 residues. CDR3 nucleotides: TGTGCCAGCAGCCCAAAACGGACAGTTTGGAACACTGAAGCTTTCTTT. It specifies CASSPKRTVWNTEAFF.

The rearrangement joins TRBV29-1 to TRBJ2-2; the D gene is possibly TRBD2 (7 bases). The CDR3 totals 16 residues. Germline assignment: CDR1 SQVTM and CDR2 ANQGSEA. V lost 4 bases and J lost 7, with 22 bases in between. As DNA, the CDR3 is TGCAGCGTTGTTGGGGGGCCATCGGGAGGCGACGGGGAGCTGTTTTTT. Translating gives CSVVGGPSGGDGELFF.

This clone came up once. The V gene is TRBV29-1, the J gene TRBJ1-4, with D perhaps matching TRBD1 (5 bases). This CDR3 contains 15 residues. Germline V gene data show CDR1 as SQVTM and CDR2 as ANQGSEA. V dropped 7 bases and J dropped 0 bases, with 15 bases sitting between them. The CDR3 protein is CSAVTVGPTNEKLFF. CDR3 nucleotides: TGCAGCGCTGTGACAGTAGGTCCAACTAATGAAAAACTGTTTTTT.

The rearrangement uses TRBV23-1 and TRBJ2-4; D is possibly TRBD1 or TRBD2 (5 bases each). TRBV23-1 is treated as an ORF (open reading frame) with a function not yet certain. This CDR3 has 20 residues. Deletions cut 2 bases from V and 1 base from J, with 24 bases between. The CDR3, as DNA: TGCGCCAGCAGTCAAGTCCCCTGGGACCCTCTATTTAGGGCCAAAAACATTCAGTACTTC. Translating it yields CASSQVPWDPLFRAKNIQYF.

For this clone: Other DNA sequences of this sample code for an identical CDR3. The chain employs TRBV4-3 and TRBJ2-1; TRBD2 might be the D (5 bases). The germline gives CDR1 LGHNA, CDR2 YSLEER. The CDR3 has 12 amino acids. The ends were cut back, 0 bases at V and 10 bases at J, with 7 bases in the middle. CDR3 loop: CASSQDRREQFF. CDR3 DNA sequence: TGCGCCAGCAGCCAAGATCGGAGGGAGCAGTTCTTC.

V usage is TRBV7-2 and J usage is TRBJ1-4; 8 nucleotides agree with TRBD1. The J segment lost 7 bases and the V segment lost 3 bases, leaving 10 bases of the junction unmatched. The germline V gene has CDR1 SGHTA and CDR2 FQGNSA. The CDR3 length is 16 residues. DNA for the CDR3: TGTGCCAGCAGCTTTCTACAGGGGGAGGGTAGTGAAAAACTGTTTTTT. It yields the protein CASSFLQGEGSEKLFF.

The rearrangement uses TRBV6-1 and TRBJ2-7, with a possible D match to TRBD1 (5 bases). CDR3 length: 13 amino acids. Trimming removed 6 bases at V and 4 bases at J, with 13 bases between. Germline assignment: CDR1 MNHNS and CDR2 SASEGT. The CDR3 DNA reads TGTGCCAGCAGGCCACTGGGGCGTTACGAGCAGTACTTC. Translation gives CASRPLGRYEQYF.

A note on this clone: This sample includes further DNA sequences coding for the same CDR3. J is TRBJ2-1 and V is TRBV9; D gene ambiguous. CDR3 length equals 12 residues. Trimming shortened V by 0 bases and J by 9 bases, and 7 bases separated the two germline ends. The germline V gene has CDR1 SGDLS and CDR2 YYNGEE. The CDR3 loop is CASSVGGGEQFF. The DNA for the CDR3 is TGTGCCAGCAGCGTAGGGGGTGGTGAGCAGTTCTTC.

The chain links TRBV7-9 to TRBJ2-1, with TRBD1 matching over 11 bases. Germline-derived CDR1 and CDR2 are SEHNR and FQNEAQ (reference sequence). This CDR3 region has 16 residues. Trimming at V came to 4 bases and at J to 2 bases, leaving 4 bases not matched to a gene. CDR3 amino acids: CASSSTGQGAYNEQFF. For the CDR3, the DNA is TGTGCCAGCAGCTCAACGGGACAGGGGGCCTACAATGAGCAGTTCTTC.

V gene TRBV6-5 combines with J gene TRBJ1-2; perhaps TRBD1 as D (5 bases). V lost 0 bases, J lost 2 bases, and 13 bases lay in between. Germline-derived CDR1 and CDR2 are MNHEY and SVGAGI. There are 16 residues in the CDR3. The CDR3 is CASSYSRPKGNYGYTF. CDR3 DNA: TGTGCCAGCAGTTACTCGAGGCCGAAGGGGAACTATGGCTACACCTTC.

The V gene is TRBV6-1, the J gene TRBJ2-2, with 7 bases identical to TRBD1. The CDR3 runs to 15 residues. The junction had 1 base not matched to a gene; V was cut back by 3 bases and J by 0 bases. Per germline, CDR1 MNHNS and CDR2 SASEGT. The CDR3 nucleotides are TGTGCCAGCAGTGAGGACAGGACGAACACCGGGGAGCTGTTTTTT. Protein sequence: CASSEDRTNTGELFF.

The chain carries TRBV9 and TRBJ1-3, with D maybe TRBD1 (5 bases). Germline V lookup: CDR1 SGDLS, CDR2 YYNGEE. The CDR3 consists of 12 residues. V was cut by 1 base and J by 11 bases, with 10 bases left in between. The CDR3 nucleotides are TGTGCCAGCAGCGTACTTGGGGGTTCCATATATTTT. Residues: CASSVLGGSIYF. The whole variable domain, filled in from reference TRBV9 and TRBJ1-3, reads DSGVTQTPKHLITATGQRVTLRCSPRSGDLSVYWYQQSLDQGLQFLIQYYNGEERAKGNILERFSAQQFPDLHSELNLSSLELGDSALYFCASSVLGGSIYFGEGSWLTVV.

CDR3 residues: CASSPGRSSYNEQFF. CDR3 DNA: TGTGCCAGCAGCCCAGGCAGGAGCTCCTACAATGAGCAGTTCTTC. The chain carries TRBV13 and TRBJ2-1; no definite D call. Trimming took off 5 bases at V and 0 bases at J, with 11 bases between the two ends. Germline CDR1 is PRHDT and CDR2 is FYEKMQ (reference sequence). There are 15 residues in the CDR3.

This sequence joins TRBV27 and TRBJ1-1; tentatively, D is TRBD1 (6 bases). This CDR3 has 16 amino acids. Germline V gives CDR1 MNHEY, CDR2 SMNVEV (reference sequence). V lost 5 bases and J 5 bases, leaving 21 bases between the germline ends. CDR3: CASSRRLSGEGTEAFF. In nucleotides, the CDR3 is TGTGCCAGCAGTAGACGTCTTTCAGGGGAAGGTACTGAAGCTTTCTTT.

Regarding this clone: A junction end diverges from the germline sequence, so it may reflect a read error. The chain recombines TRBV6-6 with TRBJ2-1; 10 nucleotides agree with TRBD1. The CDR3 runs to 15 residues. CDR1 and CDR2 (germline): MNHNY, SVGAGI (reference sequence). The CDR3 sequence: CASSPRQGARNGQFF. CDR3 nucleotides: TGTGCCAGCAGTCCACGACAGGGGGCGCGAAATGGGCAGTTCTTC.

The rearrangement links TRBV10-3 to TRBJ2-7, with D possibly called TRBD1 or TRBD2 (6 bases each). Germline CDR1 is ENHRY and CDR2 is SYGVKD. CDR3 length: 14 residues. V was pared by 11 bases and J by 3 bases, with 20 bases between. In DNA form, the CDR3 reads TGTGCCTCCGAGGGGCGGGACAACAACTACGAGCAGTACTTC. Protein product: CASEGRDNNYEQYF.

This chain joins TRBV2 and TRBJ2-4; D is ambiguous. V was trimmed by 3 bases and J by 7 bases, leaving 16 bases between them. The CDR3 contains 15 residues. Germline loops: CDR1 SNHLY, CDR2 FYNNEI. CDR3 in DNA: TGTGCCAGCAGTGAGCCCGACCTATTCGGGAACATTCAGTACTTC. This gives the protein CASSEPDLFGNIQYF.

For this clone: The same CDR3 can be traced to other DNA sequences in this sample. V gene TRBV27 combines with J gene TRBJ2-7; TRBD1 matches at 7 bases. With 9 bases clipped from V and 2 bases from J, the junction kept 10 bases outside the gene matches. Germline V gene data show CDR1 as MNHEY and CDR2 as SMNVEV (reference sequence). This CDR3 spans 14 amino acids. The CDR3 is CASSPRQGAYEQYF. CDR3 DNA: TGTGCCAGTAGCCCGCGGCAGGGGGCCTACGAGCAGTACTTC.

V gene TRBV30 combines with J gene TRBJ1-2, with a tentative D call TRBD1 (6 bases). CDR3 size: 12 residues. V lost 3 bases to trimming and J lost 12 bases, with 17 bases between them. The germline CDR1 and CDR2 sequences are GTSNPN and SVGIG (reference sequence). The CDR3 nucleotides are TGTGCCTGGAGGAAGGGGACAATCCGGGACACCTTC. Protein sequence: CAWRKGTIRDTF.

The chain links TRBV28 to TRBJ1-4, with TRBD1 matching 9 bases. CDR3 length: 15 amino acids. V shed 6 bases and J 8 bases; nucleotides not matched to a gene: 10. Germline V lookup: CDR1 MDHEN, CDR2 SYDVKM. The CDR3 reads CASRGVDRGWEKLFF. Written as DNA, the CDR3 is TGTGCCAGCAGGGGAGTGGACAGGGGATGGGAAAAACTGTTTTTT.

V is TRBV5-1 and J is TRBJ2-1, with 9 bases that match TRBD1. Germline lookup yields CDR1 SGHRS and CDR2 YFSETQ. Trimming at V came to 3 bases and at J to 3 bases, leaving 4 bases not matched to a gene. CDR3 size: 15 residues. The CDR3 reads CASSSGQGFYNEQFF. CDR3 nucleotides: TGCGCCAGCAGCTCGGGACAGGGATTCTACAATGAGCAGTTCTTC.

As to this clone: Additional DNA sequences in this sample encode the identical CDR3. The rearrangement links TRBV5-1 to TRBJ2-1, with 7 bases fitting TRBD2. From germline, CDR1 is SGHRS and CDR2 YFSETQ. This CDR3 comprises 17 residues. The trim removed 0 bases at V and 2 bases at J, leaving 8 bases unmatched. This CDR3 is CASSLVSGRGPYNEQFF. In DNA form, the CDR3 reads TGCGCCAGCAGCTTGGTGTCTGGGAGGGGCCCCTACAATGAGCAGTTCTTC.

The V call is TRBV5-4, the J call TRBJ1-4, with D unclear. Per germline, CDR1 SGHNT and CDR2 YYREEE (reference sequence). This CDR3 has 15 residues. V was cut by 0 bases and J by 3 bases, with 9 bases left in between. Written as DNA, the CDR3 is TGTGCCAGCAGCTTGGCTGGAGGAGCTAATGAAAAACTGTTTTTT. Protein sequence: CASSLAGGANEKLFF. Variable domain in full (rest from reference TRBV5-4 and TRBJ1-4): ETGVTQSPTHLIKTRGQQVTLRCSSQSGHNTVSWYQQALGQGPQFIFQYYREEENGRGNFPPRFSGLQFPNYSSELNVNALELDDSALYLCASSLAGGANEKLFFGSGTQLSVL.